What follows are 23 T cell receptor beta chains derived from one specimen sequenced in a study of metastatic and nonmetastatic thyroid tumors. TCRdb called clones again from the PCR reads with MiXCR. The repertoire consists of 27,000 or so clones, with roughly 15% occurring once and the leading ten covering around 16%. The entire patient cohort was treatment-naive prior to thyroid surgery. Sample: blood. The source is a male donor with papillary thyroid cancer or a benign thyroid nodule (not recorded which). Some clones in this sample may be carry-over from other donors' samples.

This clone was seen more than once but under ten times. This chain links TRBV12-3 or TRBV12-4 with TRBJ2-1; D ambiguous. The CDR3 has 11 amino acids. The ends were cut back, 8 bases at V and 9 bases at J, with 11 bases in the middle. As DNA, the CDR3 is TGTGCCAGCTGGTACTCGCTTGAGCAGTTCTTC. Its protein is CASWYSLEQFF.

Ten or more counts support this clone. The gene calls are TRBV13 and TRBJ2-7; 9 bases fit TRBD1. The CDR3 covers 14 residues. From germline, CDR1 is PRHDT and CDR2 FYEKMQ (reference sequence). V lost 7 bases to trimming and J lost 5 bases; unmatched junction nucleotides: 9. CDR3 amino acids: CASNKGTGMNEQYF. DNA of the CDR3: TGTGCCAGCAACAAAGGGACAGGGATGAACGAGCAGTACTTC.

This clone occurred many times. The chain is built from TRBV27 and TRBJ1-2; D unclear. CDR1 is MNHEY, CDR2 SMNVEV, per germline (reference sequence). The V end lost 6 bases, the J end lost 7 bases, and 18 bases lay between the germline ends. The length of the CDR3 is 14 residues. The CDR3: CASRRTPSLAGYTF. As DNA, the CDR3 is TGTGCCAGCAGACGGACCCCCTCACTGGCTGGCTACACCTTC.

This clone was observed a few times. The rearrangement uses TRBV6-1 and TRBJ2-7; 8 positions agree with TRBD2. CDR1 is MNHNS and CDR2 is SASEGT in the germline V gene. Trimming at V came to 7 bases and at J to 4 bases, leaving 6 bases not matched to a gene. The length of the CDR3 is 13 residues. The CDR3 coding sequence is TGTGCCAGCACTATCTTAGCGGGGTACGAGCAGTACTTC. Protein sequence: CASTILAGYEQYF.

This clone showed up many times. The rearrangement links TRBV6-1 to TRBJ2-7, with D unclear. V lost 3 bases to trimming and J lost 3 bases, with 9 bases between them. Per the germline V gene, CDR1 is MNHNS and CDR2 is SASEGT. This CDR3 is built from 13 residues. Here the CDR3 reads CASSDRDHYEQYF. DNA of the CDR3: TGTGCCAGCAGTGATAGGGATCACTACGAGCAGTACTTC.

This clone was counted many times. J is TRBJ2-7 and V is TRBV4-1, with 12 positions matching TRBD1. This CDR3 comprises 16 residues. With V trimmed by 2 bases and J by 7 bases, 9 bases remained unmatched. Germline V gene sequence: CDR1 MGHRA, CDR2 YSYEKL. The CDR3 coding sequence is TGCGCCAGCAGCCAATCACCGGGACAGGGGGCGGGAGAGCAGTACTTC. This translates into CASSQSPGQGAGEQYF.

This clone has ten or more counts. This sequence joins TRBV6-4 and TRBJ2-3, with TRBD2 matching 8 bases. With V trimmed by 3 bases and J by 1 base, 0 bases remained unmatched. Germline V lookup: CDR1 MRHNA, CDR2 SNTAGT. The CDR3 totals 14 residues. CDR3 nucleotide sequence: TGTGCCAGCAGTGAAGCGGGAGGCACAGATACGCAGTATTTT. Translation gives CASSEAGGTDTQYF.

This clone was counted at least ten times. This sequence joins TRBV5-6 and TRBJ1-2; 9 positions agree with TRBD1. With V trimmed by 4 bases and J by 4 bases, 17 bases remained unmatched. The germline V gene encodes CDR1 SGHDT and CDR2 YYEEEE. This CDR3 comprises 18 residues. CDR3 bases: TGTGCCAGCAGCCCGCCGCCCGGGGGACAGGGCGGGCCCTATGGCTACACCTTC. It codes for CASSPPPGGQGGPYGYTF.

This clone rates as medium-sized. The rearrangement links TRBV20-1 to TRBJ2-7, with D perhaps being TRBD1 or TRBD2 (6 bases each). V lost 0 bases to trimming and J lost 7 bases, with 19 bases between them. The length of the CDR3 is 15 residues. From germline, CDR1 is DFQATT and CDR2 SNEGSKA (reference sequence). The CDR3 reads CSARDPISVGGEQYF. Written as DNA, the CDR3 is TGCAGTGCTAGAGATCCGATTTCGGTAGGGGGGGAGCAGTACTTC.

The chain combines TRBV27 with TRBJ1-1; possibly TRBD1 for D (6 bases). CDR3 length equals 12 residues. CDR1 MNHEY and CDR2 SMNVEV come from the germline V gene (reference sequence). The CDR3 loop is CPSRVSGTEAFF. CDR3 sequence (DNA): TGTCCGAGCCGGGTCTCTGGGACAGAAGCTTTCTTT.

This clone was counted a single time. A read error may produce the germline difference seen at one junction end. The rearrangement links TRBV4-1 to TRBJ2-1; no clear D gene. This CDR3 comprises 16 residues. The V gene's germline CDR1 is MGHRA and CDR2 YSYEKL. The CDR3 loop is CASSQVVRSFYNDQFF. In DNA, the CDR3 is TGCGCCAGCAGCCAAGTGGTTCGGAGCTTCTACAATGATCAGTTCTTC.

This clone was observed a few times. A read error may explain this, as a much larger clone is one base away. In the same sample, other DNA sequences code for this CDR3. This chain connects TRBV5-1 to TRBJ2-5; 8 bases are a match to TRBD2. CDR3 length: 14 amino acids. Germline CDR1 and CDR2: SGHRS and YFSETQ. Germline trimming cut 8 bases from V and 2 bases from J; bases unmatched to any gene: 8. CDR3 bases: TGCGCCAGTAGCCTGCAGCGGGGGCAAGAGACCCAGTACTTC. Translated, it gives CASSLQRGQETQYF.

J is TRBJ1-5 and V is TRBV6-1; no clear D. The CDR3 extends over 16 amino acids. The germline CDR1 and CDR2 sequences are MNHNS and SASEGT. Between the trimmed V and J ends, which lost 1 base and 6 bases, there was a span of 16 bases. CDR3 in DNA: TGTGCCAGCAGTGAAGGTTCAAGACCAAAAACTCAGCCCCAGCATTTT. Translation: CASSEGSRPKTQPQHF.

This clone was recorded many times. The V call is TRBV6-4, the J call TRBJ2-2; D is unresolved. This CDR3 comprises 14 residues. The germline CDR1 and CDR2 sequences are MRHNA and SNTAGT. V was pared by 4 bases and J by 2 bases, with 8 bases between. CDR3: CASSVSPNTGELFF. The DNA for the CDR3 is TGTGCCAGCAGTGTTTCCCCTAACACCGGGGAGCTGTTTTTT.

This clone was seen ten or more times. CDR3 sequence (DNA): TGTGCCAGCAGTTACGGACTAGCGGGAGTGGATGAGCAGTTCTTC. This encodes CASSYGLAGVDEQFF. The gene calls are TRBV2 and TRBJ2-1, with 13 bases that match TRBD2. Losses at the gene ends were 5 bases for V and 8 bases for J; bases not matched to a gene: 6. Germline V CDR1 and CDR2: SNHLY, FYNNEI. The CDR3 extends over 15 amino acids.

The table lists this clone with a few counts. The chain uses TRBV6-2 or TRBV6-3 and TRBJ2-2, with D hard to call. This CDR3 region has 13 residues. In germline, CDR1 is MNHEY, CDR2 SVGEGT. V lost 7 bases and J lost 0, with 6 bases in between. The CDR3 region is CASIATNTGELFF. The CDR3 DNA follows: TGTGCCAGCATAGCAACGAACACCGGGGAGCTGTTTTTT.

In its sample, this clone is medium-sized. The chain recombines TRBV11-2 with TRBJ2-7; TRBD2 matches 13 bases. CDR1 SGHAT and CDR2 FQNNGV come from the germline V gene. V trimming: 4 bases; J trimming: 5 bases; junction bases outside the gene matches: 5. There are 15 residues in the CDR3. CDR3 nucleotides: TGTGCCAGCAGCTCTTGGACTAGCGGGAGTGACGAGCAGTACTTC. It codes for CASSSWTSGSDEQYF.

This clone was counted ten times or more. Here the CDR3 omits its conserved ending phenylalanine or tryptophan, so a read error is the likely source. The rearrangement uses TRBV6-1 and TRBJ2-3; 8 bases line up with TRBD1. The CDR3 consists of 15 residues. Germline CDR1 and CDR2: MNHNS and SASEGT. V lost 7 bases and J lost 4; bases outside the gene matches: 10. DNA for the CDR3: TGTGCCAGCATTTCGGGACAGGTTGATGCAGATACGCAGTATCTT. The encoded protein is CASISGQVDADTQYL.

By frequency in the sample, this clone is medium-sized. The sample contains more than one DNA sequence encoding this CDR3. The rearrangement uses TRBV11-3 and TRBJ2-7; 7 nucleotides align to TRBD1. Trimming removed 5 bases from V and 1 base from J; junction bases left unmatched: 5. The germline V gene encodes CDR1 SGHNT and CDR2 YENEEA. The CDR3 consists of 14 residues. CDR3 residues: CASSPTGSSYEQYF. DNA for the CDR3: TGTGCCAGCAGCCCGACAGGGAGTTCCTACGAGCAGTACTTC.

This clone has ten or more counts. The CDR3 sequence: CASAAGDELFF. CDR3 in DNA: TGTGCCAGCGCCGCGGGTGACGAGCTGTTTTTT. This sequence joins TRBV25-1 and TRBJ2-2, with a possible D match to TRBD2 (5 bases). Germline CDR1 and CDR2: MGHDK and SYGVNS. CDR3 length: 11 amino acids. The V end lost 8 bases, the J end lost 11 bases, and 12 bases lay between the germline ends.

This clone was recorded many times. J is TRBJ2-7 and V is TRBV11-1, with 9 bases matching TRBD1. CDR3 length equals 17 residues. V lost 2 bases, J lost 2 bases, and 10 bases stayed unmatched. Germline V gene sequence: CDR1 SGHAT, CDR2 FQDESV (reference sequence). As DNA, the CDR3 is TGTGCCAGCAGCTTAAGTTTAGGGGGACAGGGCCCCTACGAGCAGTACTTC. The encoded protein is CASSLSLGGQGPYEQYF.

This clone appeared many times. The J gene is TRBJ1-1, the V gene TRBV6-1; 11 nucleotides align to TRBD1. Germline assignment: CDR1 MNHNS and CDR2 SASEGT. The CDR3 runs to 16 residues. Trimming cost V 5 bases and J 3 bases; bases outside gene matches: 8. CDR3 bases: TGTGCCAGCAGTCCGGGACAGGGGGTTTACGACACTGAAGCTTTCTTT. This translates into CASSPGQGVYDTEAFF.

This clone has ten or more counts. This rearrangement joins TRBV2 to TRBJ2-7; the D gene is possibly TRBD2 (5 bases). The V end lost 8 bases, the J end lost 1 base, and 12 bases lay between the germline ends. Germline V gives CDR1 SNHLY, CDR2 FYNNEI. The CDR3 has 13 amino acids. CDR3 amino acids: CASVGVFSYEQYF. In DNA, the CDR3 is TGTGCCAGCGTCGGGGTTTTTTCCTACGAGCAGTACTTC.